This T cell receptor beta chain emerged from a study of shared clonotypes between healthy human individuals. About the study: Plates per donor: three CD4 naive, three CD4 memory, two CD8 naive, one CD8 memory.

On this clone itself: What it recognizes is unknown.

Germline loops: CDR1 MDHEN, CDR2 SYDVKM. Trimming stripped 5 bases from V and 5 bases from J, with 12 bases between. CDR3 length: 13 residues. Study results and limitations: Richness estimates generally favored naive over memory subsets. Tissues were not sampled, only blood, and their repertoires likely differ.

Clones were read by immunoSEQ multiplex PCR, and TCRdb kept only the in-frame ones, dropping some. The data show more than 500,000 clones, approximately 95% seen once. What was sequenced was naive CD4+ T cells sorted from blood. Subset meaning: CD45RA+ positively selected. This chain connects TRBV28 to TRBJ1-1; maybe TRBD1 (6 bases). The sequence came from a woman aged 25 to 45 in good health. CDR3 nucleotides: TGTGCCAGCAGTGCCCAGGGGTGGACTGAAGCTTTCTTT. Protein: CASSAQGWTEAFF.